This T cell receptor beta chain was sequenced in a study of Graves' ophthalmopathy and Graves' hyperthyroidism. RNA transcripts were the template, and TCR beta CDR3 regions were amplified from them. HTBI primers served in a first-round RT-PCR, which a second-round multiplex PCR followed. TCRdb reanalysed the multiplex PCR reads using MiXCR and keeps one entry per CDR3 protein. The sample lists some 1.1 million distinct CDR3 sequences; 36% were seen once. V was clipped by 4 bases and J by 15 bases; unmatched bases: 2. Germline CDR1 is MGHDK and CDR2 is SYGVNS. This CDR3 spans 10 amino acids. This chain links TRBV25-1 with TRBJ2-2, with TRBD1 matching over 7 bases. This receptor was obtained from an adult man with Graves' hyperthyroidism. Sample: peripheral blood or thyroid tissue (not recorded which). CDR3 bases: TGTGCCAGCAGTGGACAGGGAGTGTTTTTT. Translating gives CASSGQGVFF.